The following is a TCR beta chain sequence with its context. Measured with immunoSEQ multiplex PCR; TCRdb has only the in-frame clones, and not every one. The top ten hold about 4% of the sample, which has about 43,000 clones, approximately 88% seen once. Pretreatment sampling and on-treatment sampling together yielded between 1 and 8 samples for each patient. This sample was taken from a study of PD-L1 blockade in urothelial cancer. Study at large: Atezolizumab (1,200 mg intravenously every 3 weeks) began in about 2014 for patients. The patients had undergone anywhere from 0 to 3 prior chemotherapy regimens. Blood was subjected to analysis at 3 weeks (second dose) and 6 weeks following treatment start.

CDR3 length equals 13 residues. CDR1 MNHNS and CDR2 SASEGT come from the germline V gene. V lost 2 bases, J lost 6 bases, and 8 bases lay in between. The input for sequencing was PBMCs, taken around atezolizumab (anti-PD-L1) treatment. The genes are TRBV6-1 and TRBJ1-5; the D gene is possibly TRBD1 (5 bases). This clonotype was sampled from an elderly man with urothelial cancer. CDR3 loop: CASSESGGQPQHF. In DNA form, the CDR3 reads TGTGCCAGCAGTGAATCCGGGGGTCAGCCCCAGCATTTT.